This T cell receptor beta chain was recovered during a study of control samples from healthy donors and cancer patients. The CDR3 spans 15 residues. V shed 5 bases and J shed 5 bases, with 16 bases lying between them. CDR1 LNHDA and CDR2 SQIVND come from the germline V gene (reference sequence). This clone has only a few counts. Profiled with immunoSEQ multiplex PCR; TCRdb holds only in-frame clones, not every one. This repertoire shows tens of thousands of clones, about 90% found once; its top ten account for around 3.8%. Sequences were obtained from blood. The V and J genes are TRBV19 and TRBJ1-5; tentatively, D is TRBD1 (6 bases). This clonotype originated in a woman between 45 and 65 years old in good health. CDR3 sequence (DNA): TGTGCCAGTAGTTATGTCAGGGGCAGAGATCAGCCCCAGCATTTT. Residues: CASSYVRGRDQPQHF. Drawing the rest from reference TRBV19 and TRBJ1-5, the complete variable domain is DGGITQSPKYLFRKEGQNVTLSCEQNLNHDAMYWYRQDPGQGLRLIYYSQIVNDFQKGDIAEGYSVSREKKESFPLTVTSAQKNPTAFYLCASSYVRGRDQPQHFGDGTRLSIL.